The T cell receptor beta chain under discussion was sequenced for a study of long-term antiretroviral therapy in people with HIV. Broader study findings: After ART, diversity increased yet remained lower than transplant donor controls. Dominance of pre-ART expanded clones persisted, fluctuating and often declining after ART.

In regard to this clone: The antigen is unknown.

Ahead of DNA extraction, samples held about 0.95-11 million cryopreserved PBMC each. At the survey level, the v3.0 immunoSEQ assay was run. The sequencing target was roughly 35,000-55,000 T-cell genomes per sample. Clones were sequenced by immunoSEQ multiplex PCR, and TCRdb holds only the in-frame ones, with some missing. The sample lists more than 35,000 clones, about 96% occurring once. Germline V gene lookup returns CDR1 SGHRS and CDR2 YFSETQ. The junction had 7 bases not matched to a gene; V was cut back by 3 bases and J by 0 bases. The CDR3 contains 17 residues. The starting material was unsorted PBMCs, obtained 3.7 years after starting antiretroviral therapy. The clonotype originates from a woman between 45 and 65 years old with HIV. V usage is TRBV5-1 and J usage is TRBJ2-3, with 10 bases that match TRBD1. The CDR3 sequence: CASSSPRQGASTDTQYF. DNA of the CDR3: TGCGCCAGCAGCTCGCCACGACAGGGGGCTAGCACAGATACGCAGTATTTT.